The sequence of this T cell receptor beta chain was determined in a study of cytomegalovirus exposure and HLA in healthy donors. Regarding the study as a whole: Among TCR sequences, most were rare, though some public TCRs appeared in many donors. Earlier analysis found most TCR beta V segments productive about 87% or about 30% of the time. There were several of the most significant clusters that appeared linked to common viral pathogens in a later analysis.

Primers for the PCR totalled 60 Vbeta and 13 Jbeta. The table came from immunoSEQ multiplex PCR; TCRdb's copy has only in-frame clones and leaves some out. This table holds under 130,000 clones, under 80% found once. V dropped 3 bases and J dropped 5 bases, with 16 bases sitting between them. The CDR3 extends over 15 amino acids. Germline CDR1 reads SEHNR; CDR2 reads FQNEAQ (reference sequence). With respect to this clone: Its antigen is not identified.

The source of this sequence is a woman under 30 in good health and CMV-seropositive. This chain links TRBV7-9 with TRBJ1-1, with D possibly matching TRBD1 (5 bases). The source material was PBMCs. CDR3 in amino acids: CASSLGEGSRTEAFF. In DNA, the CDR3 is TGTGCCAGCAGCTTGGGGGAGGGGTCTCGGACTGAAGCTTTCTTT.